One sample yielded the 20 T cell receptor beta chains listed below, sequenced in a study of CD8 T cells in Susac syndrome. An input of roughly 0.5 to 1 ug of RNA was subjected to reverse transcription using random hexamers. Each CDR3 protein gets one entry after TCRdb re-called the immunoSEQ multiplex PCR reads with MiXCR. The repertoire holds over 150,000 distinct CDR3 sequences, nearly 95% seen once, with under 0.095% in the top ten. Sequencing used CD4+ T cells from PBMCs. The receptors derive from a human donor with multiple sclerosis.

This chain joins TRBV30 and TRBJ1-5, with no clear D. The germline V and J ends were trimmed by 0 bases and 12 bases, with 9 bases remaining between them. CDR1 and CDR2 (germline): GTSNPN, SVGIG (reference sequence). CDR3 length: 11 residues. In DNA form, the CDR3 reads TGTGCCTGGAGTGTATCGCCCCTCCAGCATTTT. Its translation: CAWSVSPLQHF.

V usage is TRBV6-1 and J usage is TRBJ1-1, with D hard to call. CDR1 is MNHNS, CDR2 SASEGT, per germline. The CDR3 is 13 residues long. Trimming took 3 bases from V and 1 from J, leaving 6 bases between them. The CDR3 DNA is TGTGCCAGCAGTGACAGATGGAACACTGAAGCTTTCTTT. Residues: CASSDRWNTEAFF.

The DNA of the CDR3 is TGTGCCAGCAGCGTAGGCAGAAAGTGGAACACCGGGGAGCTGTTTTTT. Protein: CASSVGRKWNTGELFF. The chain couples TRBV9 to TRBJ2-2; D unclear. V was clipped by 0 bases and J by 1 base, with 10 bases between them. This CDR3 has 16 residues. Germline CDR1 reads SGDLS; CDR2 reads YYNGEE.

This rearrangement joins TRBV14 to TRBJ2-5; D uncertain. In germline, CDR1 is SGHDN, CDR2 FVKESK. The CDR3 spans 13 residues. V was clipped by 4 bases and J by 5 bases, with 11 bases between them. CDR3 sequence (DNA): TGTGCCAGCAGCCCCCTAGGCCGGGAGACCCAGTACTTC. This codes for CASSPLGRETQYF.

The rearrangement uses TRBV3-1 and TRBJ2-1; no clear D. The CDR3 is 16 residues long. The germline V gene encodes CDR1 LGHDT and CDR2 YNNKEL (reference sequence). Trimming took off 0 bases at V and 0 bases at J, with 9 bases between the two ends. CDR3 protein: CASSQEARSSYNEQFF. The CDR3 DNA reads as TGTGCCAGCAGCCAAGAAGCTAGAAGCTCCTACAATGAGCAGTTCTTC.

V gene TRBV30 combines with J gene TRBJ1-1, with D unresolved. This CDR3 comprises 14 residues. With 0 bases removed from V and 1 base from J, the gap between germline ends came to 9 bases. Germline CDR1 is GTSNPN and CDR2 is SVGIG (reference sequence). The DNA of the CDR3 is TGTGCCTGGAGTGTACGCCAGTCGAACACTGAAGCTTTCTTT. Protein product: CAWSVRQSNTEAFF. Filled out from reference TRBV30 and TRBJ1-1, the complete variable domain reads SQTIHQWPATLVQPVGSPLSLECTVEGTSNPNLYWYRQAAGRGLQLLFYSVGIGQISSEVPQNLSASRPQDRQFILSSKKLLLSDSGFYLCAWSVRQSNTEAFFGQGTRLTVV.

This chain joins TRBV3-1 and TRBJ1-2; the D is unclear. Germline-derived CDR1 and CDR2 are LGHDT and YNNKEL (reference sequence). V shed 4 bases and J shed 4 bases, with 7 bases lying between them. CDR3 length: 12 amino acids. In DNA, the CDR3 is TGTGCCAGCAGCCGGGGTGGCTATGGCTACACCTTC. Translation gives CASSRGGYGYTF.

Here the CDR3 DNA reads TGTGCCAGCAGCCTTTCGGGACAGGGTGACTCCTCGTTTAGTGGCTACACCTTC. This translates into CASSLSGQGDSSFSGYTF. J is TRBJ1-2 and V is TRBV5-4; TRBD1 aligns across 9 bases. Germline V gives CDR1 SGHNT, CDR2 YYREEE (reference sequence). J gave up 7 bases and V 4 bases, and 20 bases lay outside the gene matches. This CDR3 is 18 amino acids long.

V usage is TRBV24-1 and J usage is TRBJ2-1, with 11 positions matching TRBD2. Germline CDR1 is KGHDR and CDR2 is SFDVKD. CDR3 size: 17 residues. With 4 bases clipped from V and 0 bases from J, the junction kept 4 bases outside the gene matches. Here the CDR3 DNA reads TGTGCCACCAGTGAGCCTAGCGGGAGGAGCTCCTACAATGAGCAGTTCTTC. This sequence encodes CATSEPSGRSSYNEQFF.

The chain combines TRBV9 with TRBJ2-2, with D tentatively TRBD2 (5 bases). Germline lookup yields CDR1 SGDLS and CDR2 YYNGEE. CDR3 length: 17 amino acids. The germline V and J ends were trimmed by 0 bases and 0 bases, with 12 bases remaining between them. The CDR3 DNA follows: TGTGCCAGCAGCGTAGGAGGGCTTTTCGCGAACACCGGGGAGCTGTTTTTT. This encodes CASSVGGLFANTGELFF.

CDR3 sequence (DNA): TGTGCCAGCAGCCAAAGGGGATACTTTAGTACGCAGTATTTT. Translating gives CASSQRGYFSTQYF. The V call is TRBV3-1, the J call TRBJ2-3; tentatively, D is TRBD1 (5 bases). Germline CDR1 reads LGHDT; CDR2 reads YNNKEL (reference sequence). The CDR3 covers 14 residues. Trimming removed 2 bases from V and 8 bases from J, with 14 bases in between.

V usage is TRBV29-1 and J usage is TRBJ1-1, with D possibly being TRBD1 (6 bases). The CDR3 runs 10 residues. Per germline, CDR1 SQVTM and CDR2 ANQGSEA. V shed 7 bases and J shed 11 bases, with 14 bases lying between them. Here the CDR3 reads CSAGGQGAFF. For the CDR3, the DNA is TGCAGCGCCGGGGGCCAAGGCGCTTTCTTT.

The chain joins TRBV5-1 to TRBJ1-2, with TRBD1 identical over 12 bases. Per the germline V gene, CDR1 is SGHRS and CDR2 is YFSETQ. CDR3 length: 14 amino acids. V gave up 4 bases and J gave up 3 bases; unmatched junction bases: 1. The CDR3 here is CASSGDRGHYGYTF. In nucleotides, the CDR3 is TGCGCCAGCAGCGGGGACAGGGGGCACTATGGCTACACCTTC.

V gene TRBV29-1 combines with J gene TRBJ1-1; possibly TRBD1 for D (6 bases). V was trimmed by 6 bases and J by 2 bases, leaving 13 bases between them. The CDR3 covers 13 residues. Germline CDR1 and CDR2: SQVTM and ANQGSEA. The CDR3 protein is CSVSGHQNTEAFF. The CDR3 DNA sequence: TGCAGCGTCTCGGGACATCAAAACACTGAAGCTTTCTTT.

V usage is TRBV27 and J usage is TRBJ2-3; D remains unclear. CDR1 MNHEY and CDR2 SMNVEV come from the germline V gene (reference sequence). V lost 2 bases, J lost 4 bases, and 7 bases lay in between. The CDR3 is 13 residues long. CDR3 amino acids: CASSLLMSDTQYF. The CDR3, as DNA: TGTGCCAGCAGTTTACTAATGTCAGATACGCAGTATTTT.

The chain is built from TRBV2 and TRBJ2-7; D is unclear. The CDR3 is made up of 12 amino acids. V was shortened by 7 bases and J by 4 bases, with 11 bases between the two germline ends. CDR1 is SNHLY, CDR2 FYNNEI, per germline. The CDR3 protein is CASTGIGYEQYF. The CDR3 DNA reads as TGTGCCAGCACCGGAATCGGTTACGAGCAGTACTTC. Filled out from reference TRBV2 and TRBJ2-7, the complete variable domain reads EPEVTQTPSHQVTQMGQEVILRCVPISNHLYFYWYRQILGQKVEFLVSFYNNEISEKSEIFDDQFSVERPDGSNFTLKIRSTKLEDSAMYFCASTGIGYEQYFGPGTRLTVT.

This rearrangement joins TRBV3-1 to TRBJ2-3; 12 bases align to TRBD2. Per the germline V gene, CDR1 is LGHDT and CDR2 is YNNKEL (reference sequence). V shed 2 bases and J 10 bases; nucleotides not matched to a gene: 4. This CDR3 spans 14 amino acids. CDR3 DNA: TGTGCCAGCAGCCAATTTGCTAGCGGGGGGGCGCAGTATTTT. It yields the protein CASSQFASGGAQYF.

The rearrangement joins TRBV18 to TRBJ1-5, with D perhaps matching TRBD1 (5 bases). V lost 8 bases, J lost 1 base, and 15 bases lay in between. Per germline, CDR1 KGHSH and CDR2 LQKENI. The CDR3 sequence is 15 residues long. The CDR3 spells CASALRGSSNQPQHF. The CDR3 DNA sequence: TGTGCCAGCGCCCTTAGGGGTTCAAGCAATCAGCCCCAGCATTTT. Based on the CDR3 plus reference TRBV18 and TRBJ1-5, the full variable domain is NAGVMQNPRHLVRRRGQEARLRCSPMKGHSHVYWYRQLPEEGLKFMVYLQKENIIDESGMPKERFSAEFPKEGPSILRIQQVVRGDSAAYFCASALRGSSNQPQHFGDGTRLSIL.

The chain couples TRBV20-1 to TRBJ1-2, with D possibly matching TRBD1 (6 bases). The CDR3 sequence is 13 residues long. V was cut by 5 bases and J by 4 bases, with 14 bases left in between. Germline V gives CDR1 DFQATT, CDR2 SNEGSKA (reference sequence). CDR3 loop: CSAPRQEIYGYTF. The CDR3 region has the DNA TGCAGTGCTCCCCGACAGGAGATCTATGGCTACACCTTC.

The J gene is TRBJ1-1, the V gene TRBV29-1; D remains unclear. V shed 6 bases and J shed 1 base, with 21 bases lying between them. CDR1 is SQVTM and CDR2 is ANQGSEA in the germline V gene. The CDR3 extends over 16 amino acids. The CDR3: CSVATALGVRNTEAFF. The CDR3 bases are TGCAGCGTCGCCACCGCTCTTGGGGTCAGGAACACTGAAGCTTTCTTT.